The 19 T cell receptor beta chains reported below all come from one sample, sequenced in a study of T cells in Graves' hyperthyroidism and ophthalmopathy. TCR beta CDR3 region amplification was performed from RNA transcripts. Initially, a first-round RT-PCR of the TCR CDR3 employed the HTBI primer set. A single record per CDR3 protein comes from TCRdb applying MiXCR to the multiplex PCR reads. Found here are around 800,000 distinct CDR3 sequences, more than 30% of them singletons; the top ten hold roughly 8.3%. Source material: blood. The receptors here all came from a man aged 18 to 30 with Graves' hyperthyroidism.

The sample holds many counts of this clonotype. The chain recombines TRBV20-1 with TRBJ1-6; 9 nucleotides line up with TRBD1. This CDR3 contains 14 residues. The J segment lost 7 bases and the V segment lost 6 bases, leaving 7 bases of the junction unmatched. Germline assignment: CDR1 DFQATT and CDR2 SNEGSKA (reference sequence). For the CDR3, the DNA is TGCAGTGCACGCGCCGGGACAGGGAATTCACCCCTCCACTTT. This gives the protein CSARAGTGNSPLHF.

The CDR3 protein is CSVKPSGLERQAFF. In DNA form, the CDR3 reads TGCAGCGTTAAGCCTAGCGGCTTAGAGAGGCAAGCTTTCTTT. This rearrangement joins TRBV29-1 to TRBJ1-1; no definite D call. V lost 5 bases, J lost 9 bases, and 22 bases lay in between. The germline CDR1 and CDR2 sequences are SQVTM and ANQGSEA. The CDR3 loop spans 14 amino acids.

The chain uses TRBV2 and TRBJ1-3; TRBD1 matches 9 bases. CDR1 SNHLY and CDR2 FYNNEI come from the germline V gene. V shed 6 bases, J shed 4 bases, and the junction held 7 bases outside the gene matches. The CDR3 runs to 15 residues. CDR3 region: CASRPDRGAGNTIYF. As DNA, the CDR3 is TGTGCCAGCAGACCCGACAGGGGGGCAGGAAACACCATATATTTT.

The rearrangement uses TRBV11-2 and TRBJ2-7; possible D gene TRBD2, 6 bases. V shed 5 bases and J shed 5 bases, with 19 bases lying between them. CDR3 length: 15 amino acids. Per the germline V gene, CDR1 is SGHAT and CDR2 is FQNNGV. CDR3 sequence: CASSLRDFVGDEQYF. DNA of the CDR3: TGTGCCAGCAGCCTGCGGGACTTCGTGGGAGACGAGCAGTACTTC.

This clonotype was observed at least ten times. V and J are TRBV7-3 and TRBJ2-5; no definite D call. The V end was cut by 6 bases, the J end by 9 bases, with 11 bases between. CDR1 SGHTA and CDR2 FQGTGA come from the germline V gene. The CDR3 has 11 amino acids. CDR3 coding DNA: TGTGCCAGCAGGGAAAATGAGGCCCAGTACTTC. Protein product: CASRENEAQYF.

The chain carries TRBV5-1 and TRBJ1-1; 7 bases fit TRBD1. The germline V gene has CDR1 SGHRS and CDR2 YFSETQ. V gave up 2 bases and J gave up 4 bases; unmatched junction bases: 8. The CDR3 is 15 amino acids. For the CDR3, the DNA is TGCGCCAGCAGCTTAACCGGGACAGACCTCACTGAAGCTTTCTTT. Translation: CASSLTGTDLTEAFF.

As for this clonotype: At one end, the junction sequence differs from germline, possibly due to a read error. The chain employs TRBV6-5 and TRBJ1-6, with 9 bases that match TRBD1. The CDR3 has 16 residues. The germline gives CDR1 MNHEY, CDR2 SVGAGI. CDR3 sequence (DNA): TGTGCCAGCAGTTCCCGGACAGGGGCCGATAATCCACCCCTCCACTTT. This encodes CASSSRTGADNPPLHF.

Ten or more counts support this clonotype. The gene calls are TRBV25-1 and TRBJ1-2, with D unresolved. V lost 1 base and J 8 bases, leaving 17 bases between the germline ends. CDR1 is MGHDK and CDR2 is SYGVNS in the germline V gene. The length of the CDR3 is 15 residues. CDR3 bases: TGTGCCAGCAGTGAATGGAGTGGGCAGATAGAAGGCTACACCTTC. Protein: CASSEWSGQIEGYTF.

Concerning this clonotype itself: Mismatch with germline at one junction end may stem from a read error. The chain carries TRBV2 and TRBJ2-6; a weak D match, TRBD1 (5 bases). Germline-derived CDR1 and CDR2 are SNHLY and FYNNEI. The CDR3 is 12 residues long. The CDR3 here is CASRWQSDTEAF. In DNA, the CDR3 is TGTGCCAGCAGATGGCAGTCGGACACTGAAGCTTTC.

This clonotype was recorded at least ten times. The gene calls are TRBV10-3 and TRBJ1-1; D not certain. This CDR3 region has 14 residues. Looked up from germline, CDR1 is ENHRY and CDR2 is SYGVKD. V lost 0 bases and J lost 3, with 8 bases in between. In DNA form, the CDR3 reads TGTGCCATCAGTGAGTCGACCGAGTACACTGAAGCTTTCTTT. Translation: CAISESTEYTEAFF.

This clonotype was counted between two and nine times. The CDR3 loop reads CASKGVNQPQHF. The CDR3 nucleotides read TGTGCCAGCAAGGGAGTTAATCAGCCCCAGCATTTT. V is TRBV6-5 and J is TRBJ1-5; D ambiguous. The CDR3 spans 12 residues. Germline V lookup: CDR1 MNHEY, CDR2 SVGAGI. V lost 7 bases and J 4 bases, leaving 8 bases between the germline ends.

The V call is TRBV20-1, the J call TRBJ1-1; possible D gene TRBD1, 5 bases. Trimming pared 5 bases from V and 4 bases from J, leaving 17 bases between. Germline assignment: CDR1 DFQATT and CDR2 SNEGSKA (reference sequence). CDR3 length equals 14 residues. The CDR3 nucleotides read TGCAGTGCTCTAAAAGGGGTGTCTGGCACTGAAGCTTTCTTT. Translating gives CSALKGVSGTEAFF.

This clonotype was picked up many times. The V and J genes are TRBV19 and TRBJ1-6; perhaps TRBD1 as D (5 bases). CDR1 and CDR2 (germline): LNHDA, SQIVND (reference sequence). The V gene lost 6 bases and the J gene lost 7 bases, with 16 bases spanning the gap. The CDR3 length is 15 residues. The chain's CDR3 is CASSTRTGLNSPLHF. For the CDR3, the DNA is TGTGCCAGTAGCACCCGGACGGGGCTGAATTCACCCCTCCACTTT.

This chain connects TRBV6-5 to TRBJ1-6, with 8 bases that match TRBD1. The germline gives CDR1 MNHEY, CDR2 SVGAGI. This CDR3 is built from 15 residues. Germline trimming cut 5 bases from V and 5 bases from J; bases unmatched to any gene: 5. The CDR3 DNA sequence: TGTGCCAGCAGTGAAGGACAGGGACATAATTCACCCCTCCACTTT. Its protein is CASSEGQGHNSPLHF.

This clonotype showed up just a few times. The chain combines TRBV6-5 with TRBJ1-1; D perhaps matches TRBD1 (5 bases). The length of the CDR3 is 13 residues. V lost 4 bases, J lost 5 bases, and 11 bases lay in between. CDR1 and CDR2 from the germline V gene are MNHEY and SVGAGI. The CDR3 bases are TGTGCCAGCAGTTGGGGACGGGAAACTGAAGCTTTCTTT. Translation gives CASSWGRETEAFF.

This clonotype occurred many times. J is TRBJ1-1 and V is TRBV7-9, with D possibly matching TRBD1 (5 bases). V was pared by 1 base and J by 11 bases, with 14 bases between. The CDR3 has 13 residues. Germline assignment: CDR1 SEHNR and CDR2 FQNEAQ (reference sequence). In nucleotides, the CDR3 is TGTGCCAGCAGCTTAGAAGGGGATTCGGGTGCTTTCTTT. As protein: CASSLEGDSGAFF. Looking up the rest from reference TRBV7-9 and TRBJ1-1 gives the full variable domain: DTGVSQNPRHKITKRGQNVTFRCDPISEHNRLYWYRQTLGQGPEFLTYFQNEAQLEKSRLLSDRFSAERPKGSFSTLEIQRTEQGDSAMYLCASSLEGDSGAFFGQGTRLTVV.

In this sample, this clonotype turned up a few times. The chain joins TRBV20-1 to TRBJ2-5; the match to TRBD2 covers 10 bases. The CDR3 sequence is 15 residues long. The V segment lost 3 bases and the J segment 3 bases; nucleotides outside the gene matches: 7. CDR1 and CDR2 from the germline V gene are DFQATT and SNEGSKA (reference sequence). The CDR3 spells CSASPGTSVEETQYF. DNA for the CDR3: TGCAGTGCTAGCCCCGGGACTAGCGTAGAAGAGACCCAGTACTTC.

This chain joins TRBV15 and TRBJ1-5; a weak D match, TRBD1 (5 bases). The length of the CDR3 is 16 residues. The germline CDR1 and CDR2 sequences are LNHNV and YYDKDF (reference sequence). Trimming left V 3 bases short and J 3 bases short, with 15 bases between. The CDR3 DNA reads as TGTGCCACCAGCAGCACCCGGGGGACTGCCAATCAGCCCCAGCATTTT. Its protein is CATSSTRGTANQPQHF.

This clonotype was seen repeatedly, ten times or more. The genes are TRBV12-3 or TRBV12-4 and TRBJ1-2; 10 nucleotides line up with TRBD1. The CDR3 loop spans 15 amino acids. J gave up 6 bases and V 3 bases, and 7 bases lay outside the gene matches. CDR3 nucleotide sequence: TGTGCCAGCAGTTTTGACGCCGGGACAGGGGATGGCTACACCTTC. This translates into CASSFDAGTGDGYTF.